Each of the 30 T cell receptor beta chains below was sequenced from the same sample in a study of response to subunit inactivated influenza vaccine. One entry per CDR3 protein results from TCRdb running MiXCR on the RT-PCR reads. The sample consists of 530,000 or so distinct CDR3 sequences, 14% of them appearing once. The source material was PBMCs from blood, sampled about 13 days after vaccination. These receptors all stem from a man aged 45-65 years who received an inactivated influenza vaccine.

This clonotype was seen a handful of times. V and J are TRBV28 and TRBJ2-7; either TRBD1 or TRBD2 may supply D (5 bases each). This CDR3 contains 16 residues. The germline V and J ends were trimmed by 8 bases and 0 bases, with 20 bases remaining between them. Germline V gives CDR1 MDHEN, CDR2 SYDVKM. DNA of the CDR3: TGTGCCAGCCAACCATTCGGGACGCCGAGCTCCTACGAGCAGTACTTC. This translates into CASQPFGTPSSYEQYF.

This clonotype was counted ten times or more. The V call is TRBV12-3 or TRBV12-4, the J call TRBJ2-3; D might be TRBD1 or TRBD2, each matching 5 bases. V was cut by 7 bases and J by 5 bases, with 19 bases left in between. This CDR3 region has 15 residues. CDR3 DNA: TGTGCCAGCACTCCCGGGGCGTGGCCTGGAGATACGCAGTATTTT. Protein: CASTPGAWPGDTQYF.

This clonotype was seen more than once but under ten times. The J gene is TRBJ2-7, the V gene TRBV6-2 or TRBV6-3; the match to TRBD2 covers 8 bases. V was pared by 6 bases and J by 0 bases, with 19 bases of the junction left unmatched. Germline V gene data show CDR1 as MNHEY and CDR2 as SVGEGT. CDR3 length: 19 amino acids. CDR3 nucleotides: TGTGCCAGCAGCAAACCGAACGGGCCTAGCGGGCGAATCTCCTACGAGCAGTACTTC. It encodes CASSKPNGPSGRISYEQYF.

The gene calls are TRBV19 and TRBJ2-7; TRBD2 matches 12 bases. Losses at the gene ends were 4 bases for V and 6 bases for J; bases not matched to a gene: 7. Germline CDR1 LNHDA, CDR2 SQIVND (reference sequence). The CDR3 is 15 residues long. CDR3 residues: CASSTGLAGSIEQYF. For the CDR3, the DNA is TGTGCCAGTAGTACCGGACTAGCGGGAAGTATCGAGCAGTACTTC.

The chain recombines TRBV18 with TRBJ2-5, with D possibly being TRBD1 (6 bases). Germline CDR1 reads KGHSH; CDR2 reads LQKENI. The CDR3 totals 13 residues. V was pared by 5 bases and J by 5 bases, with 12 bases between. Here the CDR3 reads CASSTQGLETQYF. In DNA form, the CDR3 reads TGTGCCAGCTCAACCCAGGGGTTGGAGACCCAGTACTTC.

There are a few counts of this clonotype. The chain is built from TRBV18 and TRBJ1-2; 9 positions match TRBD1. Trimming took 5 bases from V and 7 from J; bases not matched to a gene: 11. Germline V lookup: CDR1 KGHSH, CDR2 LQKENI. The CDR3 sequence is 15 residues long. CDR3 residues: CASSGRDRAGTGYTF. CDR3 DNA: TGTGCCAGCTCAGGGCGGGACAGGGCCGGGACTGGCTACACCTTC.

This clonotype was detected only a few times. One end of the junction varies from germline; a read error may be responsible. The CDR3 DNA reads as TGCAGCGTGGAAGGGACTAGCGGGAGGGCCGGTAACGAGCAGTACTTC. As protein: CSVEGTSGRAGNEQYF. V gene TRBV29-1 combines with J gene TRBJ2-7; TRBD2 matches 16 bases. CDR3 length: 16 residues. The germline gives CDR1 SQVTM, CDR2 ANQGSEA.

CDR3 region: CSVEDRAFEAFF. CDR3 in DNA: TGCAGCGTTGAAGATCGGGCCTTTGAAGCTTTCTTT. V usage is TRBV29-1 and J usage is TRBJ1-1; the D is unclear. V shed 0 bases and J shed 7 bases, with 9 bases lying between them. Germline V gene lookup returns CDR1 SQVTM and CDR2 ANQGSEA. The CDR3 is 12 residues long.

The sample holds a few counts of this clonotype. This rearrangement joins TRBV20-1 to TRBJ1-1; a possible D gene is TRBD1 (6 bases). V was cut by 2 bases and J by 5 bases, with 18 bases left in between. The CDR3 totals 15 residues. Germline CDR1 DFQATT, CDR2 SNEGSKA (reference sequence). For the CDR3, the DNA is TGCAGTGCTAGATTCCAGACAGGCGGGGGGACTGAAGCTTTCTTT. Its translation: CSARFQTGGGTEAFF.

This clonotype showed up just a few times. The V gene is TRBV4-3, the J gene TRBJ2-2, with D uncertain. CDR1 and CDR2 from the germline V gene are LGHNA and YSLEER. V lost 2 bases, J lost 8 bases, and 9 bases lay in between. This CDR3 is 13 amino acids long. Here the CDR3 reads CASSQWASGELFF. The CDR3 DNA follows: TGCGCCAGCAGCCAATGGGCATCTGGGGAGCTGTTTTTT.

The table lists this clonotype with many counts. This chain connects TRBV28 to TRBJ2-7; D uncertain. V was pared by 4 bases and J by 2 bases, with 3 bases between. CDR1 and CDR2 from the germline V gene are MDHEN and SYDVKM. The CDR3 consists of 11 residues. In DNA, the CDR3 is TGTGCCAGCAGTTGGGCCTACGAGCAGTACTTC. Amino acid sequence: CASSWAYEQYF. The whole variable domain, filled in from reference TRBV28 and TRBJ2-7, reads DVKVTQSSRYLVKRTGEKVFLECVQDMDHENMFWYRQDPGLGLRLIYFSYDVKMKEKGDIPEGYSVSREKKERFSLILESASTNQTSMYLCASSWAYEQYFGPGTRLTVT.

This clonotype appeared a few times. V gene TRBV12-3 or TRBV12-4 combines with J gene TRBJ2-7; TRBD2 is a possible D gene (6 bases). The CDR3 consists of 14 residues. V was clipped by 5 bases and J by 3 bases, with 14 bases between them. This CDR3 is CASSGGGRGYEQYF. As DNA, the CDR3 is TGTGCCAGCAGTGGGGGAGGCCGAGGCTACGAGCAGTACTTC.

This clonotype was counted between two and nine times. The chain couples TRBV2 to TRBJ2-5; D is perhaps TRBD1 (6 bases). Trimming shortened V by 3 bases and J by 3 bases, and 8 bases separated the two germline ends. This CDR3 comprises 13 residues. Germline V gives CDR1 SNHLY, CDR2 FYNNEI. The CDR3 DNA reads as TGTGCCAGCAGTGATGAGGGGGAAGAGACCCAGTACTTC. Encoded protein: CASSDEGEETQYF.

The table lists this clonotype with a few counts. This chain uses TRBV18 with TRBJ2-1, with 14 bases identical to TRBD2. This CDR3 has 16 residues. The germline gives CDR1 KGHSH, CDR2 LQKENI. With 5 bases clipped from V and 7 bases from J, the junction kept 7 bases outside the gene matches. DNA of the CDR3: TGTGCCAGCTCATTCGACCGACTAGCGGGAGGGAATGAGCAGTTCTTC. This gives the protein CASSFDRLAGGNEQFF.

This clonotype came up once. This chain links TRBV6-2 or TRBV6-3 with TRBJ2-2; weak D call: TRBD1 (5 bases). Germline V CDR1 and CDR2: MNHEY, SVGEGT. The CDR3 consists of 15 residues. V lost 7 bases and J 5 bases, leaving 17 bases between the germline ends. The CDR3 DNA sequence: TGTGCCAGCACCTACATGAATCAGGGAACCGGGGAGCTGTTTTTT. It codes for CASTYMNQGTGELFF.

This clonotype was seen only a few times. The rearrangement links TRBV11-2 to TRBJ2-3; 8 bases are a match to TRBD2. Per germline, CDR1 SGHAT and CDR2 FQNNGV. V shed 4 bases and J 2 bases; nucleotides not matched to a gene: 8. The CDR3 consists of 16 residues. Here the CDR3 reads CASSSSRGGITDTQYF. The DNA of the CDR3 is TGTGCCAGCAGCTCTAGCCGGGGGGGAATCACAGATACGCAGTATTTT.

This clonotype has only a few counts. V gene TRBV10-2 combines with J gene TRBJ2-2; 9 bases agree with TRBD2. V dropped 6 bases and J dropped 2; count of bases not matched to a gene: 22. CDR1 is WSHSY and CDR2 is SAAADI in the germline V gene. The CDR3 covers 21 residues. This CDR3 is CASRGTRIAGAPSYNTGELFF. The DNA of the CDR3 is TGCGCCAGCAGGGGAACCCGTATAGCGGGGGCCCCAAGCTATAACACCGGGGAGCTGTTTTTT.

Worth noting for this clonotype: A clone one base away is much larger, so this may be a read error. The CDR3, as DNA: TGTGCCAGCAACTACCAAGAGACCCAGTACTTC. Encoded protein: CASNYQETQYF. This rearrangement joins TRBV7-9 to TRBJ2-5; no definite D call. V was pared by 7 bases and J by 0 bases, with 3 bases between. This CDR3 has 11 residues. Germline CDR1 is SEHNR and CDR2 is FQNEAQ (reference sequence).

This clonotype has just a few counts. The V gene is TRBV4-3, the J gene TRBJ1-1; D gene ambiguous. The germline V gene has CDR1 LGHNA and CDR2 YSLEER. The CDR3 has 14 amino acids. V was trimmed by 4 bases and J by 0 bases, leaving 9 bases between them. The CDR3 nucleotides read TGCGCCAGCAGCCTGGAGCTGCTGAACACTGAAGCTTTCTTT. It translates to CASSLELLNTEAFF.

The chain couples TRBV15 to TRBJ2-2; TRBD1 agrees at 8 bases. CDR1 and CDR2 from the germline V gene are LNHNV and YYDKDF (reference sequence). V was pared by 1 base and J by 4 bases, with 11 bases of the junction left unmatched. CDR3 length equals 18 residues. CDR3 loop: CATSRGRGQGWGTGELFF. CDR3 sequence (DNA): TGTGCCACCAGCAGAGGAAGAGGACAGGGCTGGGGCACCGGGGAGCTGTTTTTT.

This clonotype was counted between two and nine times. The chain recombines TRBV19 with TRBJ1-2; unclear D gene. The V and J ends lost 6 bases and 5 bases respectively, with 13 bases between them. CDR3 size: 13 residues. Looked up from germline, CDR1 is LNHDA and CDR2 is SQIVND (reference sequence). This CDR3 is CASRSRTAYGYTF. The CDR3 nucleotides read TGTGCCAGTAGATCGAGGACTGCGTATGGCTACACCTTC.

This chain's CDR3 is CASSSSLVGTDTQYF. The DNA for the CDR3 is TGTGCCAGCAGCTCGTCCCTAGTGGGGACAGATACGCAGTATTTT. V usage is TRBV11-2 and J usage is TRBJ2-3; D unclear. CDR1 and CDR2 from the germline V gene are SGHAT and FQNNGV. This CDR3 region has 15 residues. V dropped 4 bases and J dropped 3 bases, with 14 bases sitting between them.

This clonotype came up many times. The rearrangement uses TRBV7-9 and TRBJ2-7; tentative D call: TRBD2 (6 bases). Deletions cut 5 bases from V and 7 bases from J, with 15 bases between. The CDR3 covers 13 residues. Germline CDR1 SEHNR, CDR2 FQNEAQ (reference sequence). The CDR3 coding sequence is TGTGCCAGCAGCCTTTTCGGGGAGGCAGAGCAGTACTTC. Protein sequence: CASSLFGEAEQYF.

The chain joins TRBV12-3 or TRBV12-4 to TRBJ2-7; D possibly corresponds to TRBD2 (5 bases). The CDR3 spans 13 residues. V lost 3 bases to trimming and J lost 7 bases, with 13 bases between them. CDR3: CASSFTSSGEQYF. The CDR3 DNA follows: TGTGCCAGCAGTTTTACATCCTCGGGGGAGCAGTACTTC.

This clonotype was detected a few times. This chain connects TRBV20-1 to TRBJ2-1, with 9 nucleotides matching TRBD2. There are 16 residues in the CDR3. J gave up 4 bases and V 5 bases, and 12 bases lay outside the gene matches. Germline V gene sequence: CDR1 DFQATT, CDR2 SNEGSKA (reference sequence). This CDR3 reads CSAQTDSGGHYNEQFF. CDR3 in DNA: TGCAGTGCTCAAACGGACAGCGGGGGGCATTACAATGAGCAGTTCTTC.

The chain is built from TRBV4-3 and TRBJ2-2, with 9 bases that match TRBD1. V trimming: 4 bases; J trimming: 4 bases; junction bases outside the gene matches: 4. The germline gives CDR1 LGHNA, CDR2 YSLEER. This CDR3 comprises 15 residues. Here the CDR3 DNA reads TGCGCCAGCAGCCCGGGGACAGGGTCCACCGGGGAGCTGTTTTTT. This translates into CASSPGTGSTGELFF.

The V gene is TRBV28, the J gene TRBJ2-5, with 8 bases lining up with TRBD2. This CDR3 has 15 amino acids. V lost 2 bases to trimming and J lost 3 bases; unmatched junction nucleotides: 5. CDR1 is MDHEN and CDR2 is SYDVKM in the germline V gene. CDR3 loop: CASSLDGAGEETQYF. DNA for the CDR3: TGTGCCAGCAGTTTAGACGGAGCGGGAGAAGAGACCCAGTACTTC.

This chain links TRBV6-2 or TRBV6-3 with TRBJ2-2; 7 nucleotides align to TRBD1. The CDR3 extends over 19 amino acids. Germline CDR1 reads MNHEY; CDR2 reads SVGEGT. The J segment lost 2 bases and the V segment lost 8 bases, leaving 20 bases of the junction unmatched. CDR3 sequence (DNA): TGTGCCAGCTCGAAGCTGGGATTGACAGGGCCACGTAACACCGGGGAGCTGTTTTTT. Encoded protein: CASSKLGLTGPRNTGELFF.

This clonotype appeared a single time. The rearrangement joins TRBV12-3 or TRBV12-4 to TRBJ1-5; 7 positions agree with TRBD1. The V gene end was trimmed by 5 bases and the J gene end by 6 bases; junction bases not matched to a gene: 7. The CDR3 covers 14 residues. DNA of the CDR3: TGTGCCAGCAGTCCGACAGGGTTTGGTCAGCCCCAGCATTTT. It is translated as CASSPTGFGQPQHF.

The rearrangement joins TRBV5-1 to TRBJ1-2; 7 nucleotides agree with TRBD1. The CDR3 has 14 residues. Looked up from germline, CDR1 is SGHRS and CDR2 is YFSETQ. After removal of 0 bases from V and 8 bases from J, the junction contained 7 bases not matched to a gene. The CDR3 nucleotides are TGCGCCAGCAGCTTGGCAGAGGGGGCTCGGGGCTACACCTTC. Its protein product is CASSLAEGARGYTF.